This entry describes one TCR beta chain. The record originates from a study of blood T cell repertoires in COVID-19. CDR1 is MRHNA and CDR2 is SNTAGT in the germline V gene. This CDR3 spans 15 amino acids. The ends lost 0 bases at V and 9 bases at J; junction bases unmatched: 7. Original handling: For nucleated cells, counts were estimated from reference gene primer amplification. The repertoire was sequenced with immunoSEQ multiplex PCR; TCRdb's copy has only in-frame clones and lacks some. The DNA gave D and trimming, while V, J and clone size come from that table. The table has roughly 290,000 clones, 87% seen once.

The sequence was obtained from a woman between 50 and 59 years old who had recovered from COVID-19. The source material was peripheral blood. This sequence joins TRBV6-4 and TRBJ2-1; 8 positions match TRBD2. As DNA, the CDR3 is TGTGCCAGCAGTGACTCGAATCTAGCGGGCTCTGAGCAGTTCTTC. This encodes CASSDSNLAGSEQFF.